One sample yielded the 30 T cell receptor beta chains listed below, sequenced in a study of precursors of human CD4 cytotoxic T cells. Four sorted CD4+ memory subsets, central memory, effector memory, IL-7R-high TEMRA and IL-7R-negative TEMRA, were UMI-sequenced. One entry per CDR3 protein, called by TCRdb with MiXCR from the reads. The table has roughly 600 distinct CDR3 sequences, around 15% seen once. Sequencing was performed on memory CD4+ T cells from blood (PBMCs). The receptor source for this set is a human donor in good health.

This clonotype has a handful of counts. CDR3 loop: CASSQDSNYVYEQYF. The CDR3 DNA follows: TGCGCCAGCAGCCAAGATTCCAACTACGTCTACGAGCAGTACTTC. The chain carries TRBV4-1 and TRBJ2-7; D call uncertain. The CDR3 is made up of 15 amino acids. The V gene's germline CDR1 is MGHRA and CDR2 YSYEKL. The V gene lost 0 bases and the J gene lost 3 bases, with 12 bases spanning the gap.

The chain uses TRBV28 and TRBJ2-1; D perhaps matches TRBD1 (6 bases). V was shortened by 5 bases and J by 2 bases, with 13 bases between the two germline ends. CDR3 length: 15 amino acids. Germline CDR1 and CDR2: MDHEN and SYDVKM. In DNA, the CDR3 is TGTGCCAGCAGTCTCCTAGGGGGAACCTACAATGAGCAGTTCTTC. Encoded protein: CASSLLGGTYNEQFF.

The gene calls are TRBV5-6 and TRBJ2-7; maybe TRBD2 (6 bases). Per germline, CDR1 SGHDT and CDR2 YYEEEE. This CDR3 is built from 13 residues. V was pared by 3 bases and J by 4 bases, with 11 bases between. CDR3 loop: CASSSTRQYEQYF. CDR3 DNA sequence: TGTGCCAGCAGCTCGACTAGACAGTACGAGCAGTACTTC. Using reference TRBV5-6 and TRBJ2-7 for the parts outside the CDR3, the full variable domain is DAGVTQSPTHLIKTRGQQVTLRCSPKSGHDTVSWYQQALGQGPQFIFQYYEEEERQRGNFPDRFSGHQFPNYSSELNVNALLLGDSALYLCASSSTRQYEQYFGPGTRLTVT.

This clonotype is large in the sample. The DNA of the CDR3 is TGTGCCAGCAGCCGAGGACTCCTTAGCTCCTACGAGCAGTACTTC. It codes for CASSRGLLSSYEQYF. The rearrangement uses TRBV6-2 or TRBV6-3 and TRBJ2-7; D possibly corresponds to TRBD2 (5 bases). Germline values: CDR1 MNHEY, CDR2 SVGEGT. Trimming stripped 6 bases from V and 0 bases from J, with 15 bases between. The CDR3 length is 15 residues.

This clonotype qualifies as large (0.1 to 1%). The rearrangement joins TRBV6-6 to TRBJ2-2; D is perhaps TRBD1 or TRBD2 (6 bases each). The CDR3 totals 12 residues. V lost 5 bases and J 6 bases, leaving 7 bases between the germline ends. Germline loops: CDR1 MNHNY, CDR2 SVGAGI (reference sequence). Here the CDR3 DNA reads TGTGCCAGCAGTAGGGGGGCCGGGGAGCTGTTTTTT. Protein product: CASSRGAGELFF.

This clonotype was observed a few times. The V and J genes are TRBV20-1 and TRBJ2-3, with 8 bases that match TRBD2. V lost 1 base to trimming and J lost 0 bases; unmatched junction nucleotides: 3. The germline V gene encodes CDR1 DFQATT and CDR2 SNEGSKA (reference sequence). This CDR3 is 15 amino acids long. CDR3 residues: CSARVSSGSTDTQYF. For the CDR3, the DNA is TGCAGTGCTAGAGTATCTAGCGGGAGCACAGATACGCAGTATTTT.

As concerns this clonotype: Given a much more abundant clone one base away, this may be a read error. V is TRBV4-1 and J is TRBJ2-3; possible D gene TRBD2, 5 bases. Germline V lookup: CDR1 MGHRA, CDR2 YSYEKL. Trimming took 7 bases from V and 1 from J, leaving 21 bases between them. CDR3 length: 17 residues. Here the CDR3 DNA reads TGCGCCAGCAACAGCCAAGAAGTGACGGGGTGCACAGATACGCAGTATTTT. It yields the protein CASNSQEVTGCTDTQYF.

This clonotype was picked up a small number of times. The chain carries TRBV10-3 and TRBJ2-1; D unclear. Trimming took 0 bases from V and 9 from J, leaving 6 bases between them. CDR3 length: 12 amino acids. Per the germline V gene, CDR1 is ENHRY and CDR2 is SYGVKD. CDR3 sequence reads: CAISESNFEQFF. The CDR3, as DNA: TGTGCCATCAGTGAGTCGAATTTTGAGCAGTTCTTC.

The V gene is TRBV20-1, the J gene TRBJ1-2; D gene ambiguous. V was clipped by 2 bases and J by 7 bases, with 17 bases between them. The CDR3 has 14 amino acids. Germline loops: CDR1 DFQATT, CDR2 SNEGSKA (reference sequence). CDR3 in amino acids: CSARIPDKWSGYTF. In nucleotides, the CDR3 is TGCAGTGCTAGAATCCCAGACAAGTGGAGTGGCTACACCTTC.

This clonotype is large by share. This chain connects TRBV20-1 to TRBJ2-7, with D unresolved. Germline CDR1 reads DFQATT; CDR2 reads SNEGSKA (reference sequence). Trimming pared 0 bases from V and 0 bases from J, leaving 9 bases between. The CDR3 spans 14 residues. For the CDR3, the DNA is TGCAGTGCTAGAGACCCGACTGGCTCCTACGAGCAGTACTTC. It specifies CSARDPTGSYEQYF.

As DNA, the CDR3 is TGTGCCAGCAGCCCCCCAAGGGCTGACGAGCAGTACTTC. Amino acids: CASSPPRADEQYF. This chain connects TRBV7-8 to TRBJ2-7; D is uncertain. Trimming stripped 5 bases from V and 5 bases from J, with 13 bases between. The CDR3 has 13 residues. Germline values: CDR1 SGHVS, CDR2 FQNEAQ. Filled out from reference TRBV7-8 and TRBJ2-7, the complete variable domain reads GAGVSQSPRYKVAKRGQDVALRCDPISGHVSLFWYQQALGQGPEFLTYFQNEAQLDKSGLPSDRFFAERPEGSVSTLKIQRTQQEDSAVYLCASSPPRADEQYFGPGTRLTVT.

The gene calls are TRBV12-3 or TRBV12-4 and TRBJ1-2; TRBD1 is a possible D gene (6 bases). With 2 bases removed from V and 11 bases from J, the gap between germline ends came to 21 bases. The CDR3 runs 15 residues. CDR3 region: CASSLYGQRGGGYTF. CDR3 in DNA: TGTGCCAGCAGTTTATACGGACAGCGGGGTGGCGGTTACACCTTC.

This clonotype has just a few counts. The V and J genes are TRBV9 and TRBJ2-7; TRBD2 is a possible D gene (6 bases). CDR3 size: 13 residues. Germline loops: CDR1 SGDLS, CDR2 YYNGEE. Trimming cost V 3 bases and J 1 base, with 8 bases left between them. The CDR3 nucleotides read TGTGCCAGCAGCGGACTAGATTCCTACGAGCAGTACTTC. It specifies CASSGLDSYEQYF.

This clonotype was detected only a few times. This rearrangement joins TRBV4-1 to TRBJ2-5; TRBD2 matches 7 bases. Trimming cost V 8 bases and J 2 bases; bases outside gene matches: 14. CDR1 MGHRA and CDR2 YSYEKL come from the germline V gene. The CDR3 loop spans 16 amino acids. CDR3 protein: CASARTSESQQETQYF. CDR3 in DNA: TGCGCCAGCGCGCGGACTAGTGAGTCTCAACAAGAGACCCAGTACTTC.

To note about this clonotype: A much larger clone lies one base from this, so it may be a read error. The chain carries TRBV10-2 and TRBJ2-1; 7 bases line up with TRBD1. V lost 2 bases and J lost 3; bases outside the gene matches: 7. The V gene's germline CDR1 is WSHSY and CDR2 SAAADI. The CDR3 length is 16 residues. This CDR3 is CASSETGTVNYNEQFF. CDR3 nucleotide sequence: TGCGCCAGCAGTGAGACCGGGACAGTGAACTACAATGAGCAGTTCTTC.

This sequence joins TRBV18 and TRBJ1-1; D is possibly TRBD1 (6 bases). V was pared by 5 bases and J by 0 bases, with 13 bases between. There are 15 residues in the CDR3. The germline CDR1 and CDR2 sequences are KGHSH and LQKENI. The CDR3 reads CASSTSTGMNTEAFF. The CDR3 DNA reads TGTGCCAGCTCAACGTCGACAGGCATGAACACTGAAGCTTTCTTT.

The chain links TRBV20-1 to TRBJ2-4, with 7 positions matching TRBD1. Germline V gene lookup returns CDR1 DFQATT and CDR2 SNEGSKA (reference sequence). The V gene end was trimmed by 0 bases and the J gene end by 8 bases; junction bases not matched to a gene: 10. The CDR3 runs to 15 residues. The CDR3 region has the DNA TGCAGTGCTAGAGAATCAAAGGGGGCCGGGGACATTCAGTACTTC. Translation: CSARESKGAGDIQYF.

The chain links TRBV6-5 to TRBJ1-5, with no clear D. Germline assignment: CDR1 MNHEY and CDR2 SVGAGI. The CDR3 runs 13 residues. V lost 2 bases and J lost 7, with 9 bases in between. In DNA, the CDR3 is TGTGCCAGCAGTTACCAACGAGAGCAGCCCCAGCATTTT. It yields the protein CASSYQREQPQHF.

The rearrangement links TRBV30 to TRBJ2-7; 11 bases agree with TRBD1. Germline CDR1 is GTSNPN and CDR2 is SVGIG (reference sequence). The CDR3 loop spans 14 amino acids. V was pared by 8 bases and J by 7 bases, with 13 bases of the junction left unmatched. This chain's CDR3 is CALGDRDRGREQYF. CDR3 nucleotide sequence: TGTGCCCTGGGGGACCGGGACAGGGGGAGGGAGCAGTACTTC.

In DNA form, the CDR3 reads TGCAGCGTTGAAATTTCCCGCGGAGTCCCCCTCACCGGGGAGCTGTTTTTT. Translation gives CSVEISRGVPLTGELFF. The chain uses TRBV29-1 and TRBJ2-2; D gene unclear. The CDR3 runs to 17 residues. CDR1 and CDR2 (germline): SQVTM, ANQGSEA. Trimming shortened V by 2 bases and J by 4 bases, and 20 bases separated the two germline ends.

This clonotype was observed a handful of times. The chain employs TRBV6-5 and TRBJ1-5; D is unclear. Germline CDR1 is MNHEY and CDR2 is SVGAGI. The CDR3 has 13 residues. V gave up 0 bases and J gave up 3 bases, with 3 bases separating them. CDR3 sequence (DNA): TGTGCCAGCAGTTACTCACTCAATCAGCCCCAGCATTTT. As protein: CASSYSLNQPQHF.

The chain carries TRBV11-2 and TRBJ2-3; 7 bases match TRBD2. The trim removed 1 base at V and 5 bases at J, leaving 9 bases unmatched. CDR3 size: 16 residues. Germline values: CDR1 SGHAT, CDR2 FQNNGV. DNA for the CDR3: TGTGCCAGCAGCTTAGGGTGGGAGGGCCCCGGAGATACGCAGTATTTT. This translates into CASSLGWEGPGDTQYF. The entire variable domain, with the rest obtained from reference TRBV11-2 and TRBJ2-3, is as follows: EAGVAQSPRYKIIEKRQSVAFWCNPISGHATLYWYQQILGQGPKLLIQFQNNGVVDDSQLPKDRFSAERLKGVDSTLKIQPAKLEDSAVYLCASSLGWEGPGDTQYFGPGTRLTVL.

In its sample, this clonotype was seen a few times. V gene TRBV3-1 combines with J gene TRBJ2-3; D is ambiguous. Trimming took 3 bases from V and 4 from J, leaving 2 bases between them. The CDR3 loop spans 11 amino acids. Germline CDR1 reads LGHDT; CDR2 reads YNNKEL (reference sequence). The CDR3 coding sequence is TGTGCCAGCAGCCATTCAGATACGCAGTATTTT. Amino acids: CASSHSDTQYF.

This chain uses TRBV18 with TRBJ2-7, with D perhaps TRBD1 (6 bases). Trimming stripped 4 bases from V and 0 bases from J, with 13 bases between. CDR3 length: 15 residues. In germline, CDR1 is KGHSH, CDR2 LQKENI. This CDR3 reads CASSLQGLFSYEQYF. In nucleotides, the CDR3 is TGTGCCAGCTCACTACAGGGCCTCTTCTCCTACGAGCAGTACTTC.

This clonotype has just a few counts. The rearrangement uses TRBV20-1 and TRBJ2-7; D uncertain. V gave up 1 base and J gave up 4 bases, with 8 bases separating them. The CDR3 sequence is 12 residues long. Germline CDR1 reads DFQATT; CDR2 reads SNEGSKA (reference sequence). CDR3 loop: CSARVPYYEQYF. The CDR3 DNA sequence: TGCAGTGCTAGAGTTCCCTATTACGAGCAGTACTTC.

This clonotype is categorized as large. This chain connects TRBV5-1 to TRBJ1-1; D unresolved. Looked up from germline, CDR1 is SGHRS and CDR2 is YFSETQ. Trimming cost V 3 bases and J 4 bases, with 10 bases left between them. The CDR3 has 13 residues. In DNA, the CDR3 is TGCGCCAGCAGCTCACGACCGAGCACTGAAGCTTTCTTT. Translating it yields CASSSRPSTEAFF. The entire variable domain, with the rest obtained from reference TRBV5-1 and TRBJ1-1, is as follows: KAGVTQTPRYLIKTRGQQVTLSCSPISGHRSVSWYQQTPGQGLQFLFEYFSETQRNKGNFPGRFSGRQFSNSRSEMNVSTLELGDSALYLCASSSRPSTEAFFGQGTRLTVV.

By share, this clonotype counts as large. The CDR3 nucleotides are TGTGCCAGCAGCCCACGGACGGGACCGGGGAAGCTGTTTTTT. Amino acid sequence: CASSPRTGPGKLFF. The chain is built from TRBV3-1 and TRBJ2-2; D may correspond to TRBD1 or TRBD2 (5 bases each). This CDR3 contains 14 residues. Trimming took off 4 bases at V and 12 bases at J, with 18 bases between the two ends. Per the germline V gene, CDR1 is LGHDT and CDR2 is YNNKEL (reference sequence).

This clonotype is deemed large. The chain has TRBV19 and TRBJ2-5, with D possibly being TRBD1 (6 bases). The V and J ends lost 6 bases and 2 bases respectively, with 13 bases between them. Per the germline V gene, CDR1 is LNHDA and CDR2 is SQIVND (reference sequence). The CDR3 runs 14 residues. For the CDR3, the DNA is TGTGCCAGTAGCTGGGGACATTTTCAAGAGACCCAGTACTTC. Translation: CASSWGHFQETQYF.

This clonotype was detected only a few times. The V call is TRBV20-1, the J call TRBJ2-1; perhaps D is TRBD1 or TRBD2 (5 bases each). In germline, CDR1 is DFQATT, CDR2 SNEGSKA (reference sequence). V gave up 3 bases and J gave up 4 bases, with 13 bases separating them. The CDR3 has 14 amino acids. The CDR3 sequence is CSASTGPTYNEQFF. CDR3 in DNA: TGCAGTGCTAGTACGGGACCCACATACAATGAGCAGTTCTTC.

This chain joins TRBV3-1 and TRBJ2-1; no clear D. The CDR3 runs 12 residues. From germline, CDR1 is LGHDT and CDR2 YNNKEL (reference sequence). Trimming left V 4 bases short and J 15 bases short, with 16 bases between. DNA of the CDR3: TGTGCCAGCAGCCTTTTCAATGAATTATGGTTCTTC. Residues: CASSLFNELWFF.